The entry below gives a single T cell receptor (beta chain) sequence along with its context. What it binds is not known. The sample is drawn from a study of OX40 agonist ivuxolimab in advanced cancers. Germline-derived CDR1 and CDR2 are MNHEY and SVGAGI. This CDR3 spans 13 amino acids. Trimming pared 6 bases from V and 1 base from J, leaving 9 bases between. Points from the study as a whole: Circulating CD4+ and CD8+ T cells showed clonal expansion by week 6 at 0.1 to 3.0 mg/kg. Averaged across samples, CD8+ T cells carried more expanded clones than CD4+ did.

Using immunoSEQ multiplex PCR, the repertoire was profiled, and TCRdb retains in-frame clones only, with some absent. This table has about 15,000 clones, just under 80% appearing once. Sample: CD4+ or CD8+ T cells sorted from blood, taken in a trial of the OX40 agonist ivuxolimab. The origin of this receptor is an adult with an advanced solid tumor such as melanoma, head and neck, liver or kidney cancer. The chain recombines TRBV6-5 with TRBJ1-1, with D possibly TRBD1 on 5 matching bases. CDR3 in DNA: TGTGCCAGCAGCAGGGCTGAGAACACTGAAGCTTTCTTT. Encoded protein: CASSRAENTEAFF.